These T cell receptor beta chains were read from a single sample in a study of blood T cell repertoires in COVID-19. Sequencing used immunoSEQ multiplex PCR; TCRdb keeps in-frame clones, though not all of them. The sample includes about 150,000 clones, roughly nine tenths of them seen just once. The specimen sequenced was peripheral blood. The source is a woman between 65 and 79 years old with acute or convalescent COVID-19. Both conserved end residues are part of each CDR3. D genes are given only for firm matches. Where a row states a size, it is once, few, many or the class of an expanded clone; other rows omit it.

V gene	J gene	D gene	clone size	CDR3 DNA	CDR3 protein
TRBV6-5	TRBJ1-1	TRBD1	NA	TGTGCCAGCAAGCGGACAGGGGTGAACACTGAAGCTTTCTTT	CASKRTGVNTEAFF
TRBV5-1	TRBJ1-1	NA	NA	TGCGCCAGCAGCTTTAGAGACAGAGACACTGAAGCTTTCTTT	CASSFRDRDTEAFF
TRBV6-2/TRBV6-3	TRBJ1-2	NA	NA	TGTGCCAGCACCCCCGAAGGGGTCCATGGCTACACCTTC	CASTPEGVHGYTF
TRBV6-5	TRBJ1-6	NA	NA	TGTGCCAGCAGTTACGGAGGCCTGCATTCACCCCTCCACTTT	CASSYGGLHSPLHF
TRBV6-1	TRBJ2-3	TRBD2	NA	TGTGCCAGCAGTGTCTTGGCCGGGACTAGCGGGGGGGCCTATGGAGATACGCAGTATTTT	CASSVLAGTSGGAYGDTQYF
TRBV5-1	TRBJ2-3	TRBD1	NA	TGCGCCAGCAGCCCAAAGGGTACAGGGGGTCCGGATACGCAGTATTTT	CASSPKGTGGPDTQYF
TRBV9	TRBJ1-2	NA	few	TGTGCCAGCAGCGTAGGGGGGGTTCACTATGGCTACACCTTC	CASSVGGVHYGYTF
TRBV28	TRBJ1-2	NA	NA	TGTGCCAGCAGTTTGGGAGGGGGGAACTATGGCTACACCTTC	CASSLGGGNYGYTF
TRBV2	TRBJ2-5	TRBD2	NA	TGTGCCAGCAGCCCGACTAGCGGGGGAGAGACCCAGTACTTC	CASSPTSGGETQYF
TRBV10-3	TRBJ2-3	NA	NA	TGTGCCATCAGCCTCGGGGGCACAGATACGCAGTATTTT	CAISLGGTDTQYF
TRBV18	TRBJ2-1	NA	NA	TGTGCCAGCTCGAAGGGGTCGGGGGGCAATTACAATGAGCAGTTCTTC	CASSKGSGGNYNEQFF
TRBV6-6	TRBJ1-5	TRBD1	few	TGTGCCAGCAGGGACAGGGGGCTTCGTCAGCCCCAGCATTTT	CASRDRGLRQPQHF
TRBV7-2	TRBJ2-7	NA	NA	TGTGCCAGCAGCTCAGGTCGGAATCTCTACGAGCAGTACTTC	CASSSGRNLYEQYF
TRBV7-2	TRBJ1-6	TRBD1	once	TGTGCCAGCAGCTTATTCGGGACAGGGAGATTTGGTAATTCACCCCTCCACTTT	CASSLFGTGRFGNSPLHF
TRBV5-6	TRBJ1-1	NA	NA	TGTGCCAGCAGCTTGGCCGGGATTGAAGCTTTCTTT	CASSLAGIEAFF
TRBV24-1	TRBJ2-1	NA	NA	TGTGCCACGGCGGCGGGGGCACTCTCCTACAATGAGCAGTTCTTC	CATAAGALSYNEQFF
TRBV13	TRBJ2-6	TRBD1	NA	TGTGCCAGCAGCGCGCTGGCCGGGACAGGGGGAGTCCCAGGGGCCAACGTCCTGACTTTC	CASSALAGTGGVPGANVLTF
TRBV5-8	TRBJ1-1	NA	NA	TGTGCCAGCAGCTGGTCTTCGGCAGGGGCAGCTTTCTTT	CASSWSSAGAAFF
TRBV18	TRBJ1-3	TRBD1	NA	TGTGCCAGCTCCCAGACAGGGGACGGAAACACCATATATTTT	CASSQTGDGNTIYF
TRBV3-1/TRBV3-2	TRBJ1-2	NA	NA	TGTGCCAGCAGACTCCAGACAGGTTCCGGCTACACCTTC	CASRLQTGSGYTF
TRBV19	TRBJ2-5	NA	NA	TGTGCTAGTACTAACGCACGAGGAGAGACCCAGTACTTC	CASTNARGETQYF
TRBV27	TRBJ2-5	TRBD2	NA	TGTGCCAGCAGGACGAACCTAGGAGCGGGGGAGGAGACCCAGTACTTC	CASRTNLGAGEETQYF
TRBV27	TRBJ1-5	TRBD1	NA	TGTGCCAGCAGTCTTTGGGACAGGTGGGGTCAGCCCCAGCATTTT	CASSLWDRWGQPQHF
TRBV29-1	TRBJ1-3	NA	NA	TGCAGCGTCGCTACCGGGGGAAACACCATATATTTT	CSVATGGNTIYF
TRBV6-6	TRBJ2-1	TRBD1	NA	TGTGCCAGCAGTTATTCCAGGACAGGGGAGGGCAATGAGCAGTTCTTC	CASSYSRTGEGNEQFF
TRBV5-1	TRBJ1-1	TRBD1	few	TGCGCCAGCAGCCTTCAAAGGGACAGGGGAACTGAAGCTTTCTTT	CASSLQRDRGTEAFF
TRBV9	TRBJ2-1	TRBD1	NA	TGTGCCAGCAGCGAGGGGGCGAGTGGGTACAATGAGCAGTTCTTC	CASSEGASGYNEQFF
TRBV19	TRBJ1-1	NA	NA	TGTGCCAGTAGTATACAGGGCCCCACCGACACTGAAGCTTTCTTT	CASSIQGPTDTEAFF
TRBV29-1	TRBJ1-2	NA	NA	TGCAGCGTTGCCCAGACAGGTCCCCAAGGCTACACCTTC	CSVAQTGPQGYTF
TRBV5-4	TRBJ1-2	TRBD1	few	TGTGCCAGTGGGACAGGGAGGTACTATGGCTACACCTTC	CASGTGRYYGYTF
TRBV11-2	TRBJ1-1	NA	NA	TGTGCCAGCAGCCGTTCATGGGGGGGCTCTGAAGCTTTCTTT	CASSRSWGGSEAFF
TRBV14	TRBJ2-7	NA	NA	TGTGCCAGCAGCCTCGGGGGGCAGGGGCCCAACGAGCAGTACTTC	CASSLGGQGPNEQYF
TRBV5-1	TRBJ1-1	TRBD1	once	TGCGCCAGCAGGCGGGGCGGACAGGGTCTGAACACTGAAGCTTTCTTT	CASRRGGQGLNTEAFF
TRBV7-8	TRBJ2-3	TRBD2	NA	TGTGCCAGCAGCTTACAGGAGGTAGCGGGGCGAGATACGCAGTATTTT	CASSLQEVAGRDTQYF
TRBV19	TRBJ1-2	NA	NA	TGTGCCAGTAGTATAGGCAGGGAAGGCTACACCTTC	CASSIGREGYTF
TRBV6-2/TRBV6-3	TRBJ1-2	TRBD1	NA	TGTGCCAGCAGTTACTCGACAGGGGGCTCGGTAAACGGCTACACCTTC	CASSYSTGGSVNGYTF
TRBV14	TRBJ1-4	NA	NA	TGTGCCAGCAGTAGCGTCCGGGGTAGTGAAAAACTGTTTTTT	CASSSVRGSEKLFF
TRBV4-3	TRBJ2-7	NA	NA	TGCGCCAGCAGCTACCGACAGGTCTACGAGCAGTACTTC	CASSYRQVYEQYF
TRBV6-2/TRBV6-3	TRBJ1-5	NA	NA	TGTGCCAGCAGTTACTCATTATCAGGGTACGGTCAGCCCCAGCATTTT	CASSYSLSGYGQPQHF
TRBV4-2	TRBJ2-3	NA	NA	TGTGCCAGCAGCCAAGAGAGTTATGGTCGGCGGGCCACAGATACGCAGTATTTT	CASSQESYGRRATDTQYF
TRBV3-1/TRBV3-2	TRBJ1-4	NA	NA	TGTGCCAGCAGCCACGTATACAGGGCTCCTGCAACTAATGAAAAACTGTTTTTT	CASSHVYRAPATNEKLFF
TRBV4-1	TRBJ2-2	NA	few	TGCGCCAGCAGCCAAGCCAATCCCGGGGAGCTGTTTTTT	CASSQANPGELFF
TRBV30	TRBJ1-5	NA	NA	TGTGCCTGGAGTGTACCACGGGGCAATCAGCCCCAGCATTTT	CAWSVPRGNQPQHF
TRBV4-1	TRBJ2-5	TRBD1	NA	TGCGCCAGCAGCCAAGTGGGACAGGGAAAAGAGACCCAGTACTTC	CASSQVGQGKETQYF
TRBV28	TRBJ2-4	TRBD1	NA	TGTGCCAGCAGTTCCCGGACAGGCGACATTCAGTACTTC	CASSSRTGDIQYF
TRBV4-1	TRBJ2-1	TRBD1	NA	TGCGCCAGCAGCCATGGTTCAGGGGGCGGAGAGCAGTTCTTC	CASSHGSGGGEQFF
TRBV28	TRBJ2-1	TRBD1	NA	TGTGCCAGCAGTTTATCGGGGACAGGGAGTGATGAGCAGTTCTTC	CASSLSGTGSDEQFF